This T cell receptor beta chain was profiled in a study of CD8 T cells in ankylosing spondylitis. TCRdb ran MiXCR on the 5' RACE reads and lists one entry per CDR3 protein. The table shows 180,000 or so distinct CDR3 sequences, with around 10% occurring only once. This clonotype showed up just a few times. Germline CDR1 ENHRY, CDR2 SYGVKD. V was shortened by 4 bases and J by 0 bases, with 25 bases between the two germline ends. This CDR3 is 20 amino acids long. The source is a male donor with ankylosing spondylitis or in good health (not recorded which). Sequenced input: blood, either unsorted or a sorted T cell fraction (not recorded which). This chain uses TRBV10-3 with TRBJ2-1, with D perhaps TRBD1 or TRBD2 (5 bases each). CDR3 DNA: TGTGCCATCAGTGGGGTCTCGCCGGCAGTAGGGACGAGCTCCTACAATGAGCAGTTCTTC. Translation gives CAISGVSPAVGTSSYNEQFF.